One sample yielded the 23 T cell receptor beta chains listed below, sequenced in a study of cytomegalovirus exposure and HLA in healthy donors (dated by TCRdb to about 2017). The library was produced with the immunoSEQ multiplex PCR assay. Held by TCRdb, this immuneACCESS table contains in-frame sequences only and omits some clones. Under half of the omission traces to an unresolved V gene where checked; the cause of the rest is unknown. The sample has 65,000 to 80,000 clones on record, 94% of them singletons. About 2.1% of the sample lies in the top ten. Sequenced input: PBMCs. These receptors all stem from a woman in her late teens or twenties in good health and CMV-seropositive.

The V gene is TRBV18, the J gene TRBJ1-1; possible D gene TRBD1, 5 bases. Between the trimmed V and J ends, which lost 3 bases and 2 bases, there was a span of 10 bases. There are 14 residues in the CDR3. Germline lookup yields CDR1 KGHSH and CDR2 LQKENI. The chain's CDR3 is CASSPLGQNTEAFF. In DNA form, the CDR3 reads TGTGCCAGCTCACCCTTAGGACAAAACACTGAAGCTTTCTTT.

V gene TRBV7-2 combines with J gene TRBJ2-7; perhaps TRBD2 as D (5 bases). This CDR3 is 13 amino acids long. CDR1 SGHTA and CDR2 FQGNSA come from the germline V gene. The germline V and J ends were trimmed by 8 bases and 2 bases, with 13 bases remaining between them. CDR3 amino acids: CASSRGLAYEQYF. CDR3 in DNA: TGTGCCAGCTCGCGCGGACTGGCCTACGAGCAGTACTTC.

The rearrangement joins TRBV19 to TRBJ2-7; D is perhaps TRBD2 (6 bases). Trimming shortened V by 4 bases and J by 7 bases, and 17 bases separated the two germline ends. The length of the CDR3 is 14 residues. Germline CDR1 is LNHDA and CDR2 is SQIVND (reference sequence). CDR3 coding DNA: TGTGCCAGTAGTAGGCCTCGGGGAGGCGGTGAGCAGTACTTC. Its translation: CASSRPRGGGEQYF.

This sequence joins TRBV18 and TRBJ2-4, with D hard to call. Germline V lookup: CDR1 KGHSH, CDR2 LQKENI. The CDR3 is 13 amino acids. V was trimmed by 3 bases and J by 0 bases, leaving 3 bases between them. CDR3 DNA: TGTGCCAGCTCACCTCTAGCCAAAAACATTCAGTACTTC. It specifies CASSPLAKNIQYF.

This chain connects TRBV27 to TRBJ2-3; 10 bases align to TRBD1. Trimming removed 3 bases from V and 4 bases from J; junction bases left unmatched: 7. Germline CDR1 and CDR2: MNHEY and SMNVEV (reference sequence). The CDR3 runs 16 residues. CDR3: CASSLGQGTGADTQYF. The CDR3, as DNA: TGTGCCAGCAGTTTGGGACAGGGGACTGGAGCAGATACGCAGTATTTT.

The chain links TRBV4-2 to TRBJ1-2; a weak D match, TRBD1 (6 bases). Trimming removed 4 bases at V and 2 bases at J, with 17 bases between. Germline V gene data show CDR1 as LGHNA and CDR2 as YNFKEQ. CDR3 length equals 16 residues. CDR3 in amino acids: CASSPQTGRENYGYTF. The CDR3 coding sequence is TGTGCCAGCAGCCCTCAGACAGGACGAGAAAACTATGGCTACACCTTC.

V usage is TRBV5-4 and J usage is TRBJ1-1, with D hard to call. The CDR3 has 13 amino acids. Germline V lookup: CDR1 SGHNT, CDR2 YYREEE (reference sequence). V was clipped by 1 base and J by 5 bases, with 9 bases between them. The CDR3 bases are TGTGCCAGCAGCTTGAGGAGAGGTACTGAAGCTTTCTTT. It is translated as CASSLRRGTEAFF.

The chain has TRBV4-1 and TRBJ1-2; D is undetermined. Germline V gene lookup returns CDR1 MGHRA and CDR2 YSYEKL. The CDR3 has 14 amino acids. Trimming removed 7 bases at V and 2 bases at J, with 14 bases between. The CDR3, as DNA: TGCGCCAGCACCCTAACGGCCAGGAACTATGGCTACACCTTC. Translating gives CASTLTARNYGYTF.

This clone was observed at least ten times. This rearrangement joins TRBV10-2 to TRBJ2-7, with D unclear. The V end was cut by 8 bases, the J end by 3 bases, with 8 bases between. Germline-derived CDR1 and CDR2 are WSHSY and SAAADI. CDR3 length: 11 amino acids. In DNA, the CDR3 is TGCGCCAGCCGCAACAGCTACGAGCAGTACTTC. It codes for CASRNSYEQYF.

The chain is built from TRBV5-6 and TRBJ2-1, with 7 bases identical to TRBD1. The CDR3 spans 16 residues. The V gene's germline CDR1 is SGHDT and CDR2 YYEEEE. With V trimmed by 4 bases and J by 0 bases, 7 bases remained unmatched. This chain's CDR3 is CASSLGGAHSYNEQFF. CDR3 coding DNA: TGTGCCAGCAGCCTAGGGGGCGCCCACTCCTACAATGAGCAGTTCTTC.

V gene TRBV19 combines with J gene TRBJ2-2; the D gene is possibly TRBD2 (5 bases). CDR3 length: 17 amino acids. V was shortened by 1 base and J by 5 bases, with 17 bases between the two germline ends. Germline CDR1 and CDR2: LNHDA and SQIVND (reference sequence). The CDR3 region is CASSIVGLGRGTGELFF. Written as DNA, the CDR3 is TGTGCCAGTAGTATAGTCGGCTTGGGCAGAGGGACCGGGGAGCTGTTTTTT.

The chain joins TRBV29-1 to TRBJ1-1, with 7 bases fitting TRBD1. This CDR3 spans 15 amino acids. Germline CDR1 reads SQVTM; CDR2 reads ANQGSEA. V trimming: 1 base; J trimming: 0 bases; junction bases outside the gene matches: 5. The CDR3 protein is CSVEGSTGVNTEAFF. Written as DNA, the CDR3 is TGCAGCGTTGAAGGAAGTACAGGGGTGAACACTGAAGCTTTCTTT.

The chain couples TRBV18 to TRBJ2-1, with 13 bases aligning to TRBD2. The CDR3 length is 16 residues. Per the germline V gene, CDR1 is KGHSH and CDR2 is LQKENI. With V trimmed by 3 bases and J by 6 bases, 5 bases remained unmatched. This chain's CDR3 is CASSPGTSGALNEQFF. The DNA for the CDR3 is TGTGCCAGCTCACCGGGGACTAGCGGGGCCCTCAATGAGCAGTTCTTC.

The chain carries TRBV19 and TRBJ1-1; D gene uncertain. Deletions cut 0 bases from V and 3 bases from J, with 5 bases between. The CDR3 extends over 13 amino acids. Germline CDR1 is LNHDA and CDR2 is SQIVND (reference sequence). The CDR3 nucleotides are TGTGCCAGTAGTATAGATCGGGACACTGAAGCTTTCTTT. It specifies CASSIDRDTEAFF.

This chain connects TRBV4-1 to TRBJ1-2; D ambiguous. In germline, CDR1 is MGHRA, CDR2 YSYEKL. V dropped 0 bases and J dropped 8 bases, with 16 bases sitting between them. This CDR3 contains 15 residues. The DNA of the CDR3 is TGCGCCAGCAGCCAAGATCATGTCGAGTGGTTAGGCTACACCTTC. Protein sequence: CASSQDHVEWLGYTF.

About this clone: A read error may produce the germline difference seen at one junction end. The chain recombines TRBV6-1 with TRBJ1-2, with D perhaps TRBD1 (5 bases). The CDR3 is 17 residues long. Germline CDR1 and CDR2: MNHNS and SASEGT. The CDR3 nucleotides read TGTGTCAGCAGTGAAGCGGCAGGGACTGTTGGCCCCTATGGCTACACCTTC. Its translation: CVSSEAAGTVGPYGYTF.

The gene calls are TRBV19 and TRBJ1-4; the D is unclear. V was cut by 10 bases and J by 4 bases, with 13 bases left in between. The CDR3 is 13 residues long. Looked up from germline, CDR1 is LNHDA and CDR2 is SQIVND (reference sequence). CDR3 in amino acids: CATSGILNEKLFF. DNA for the CDR3: TGTGCCACCTCCGGGATCCTTAATGAAAAACTGTTTTTT.

The CDR3 DNA follows: TGTGCCAGTAGGGTAACTAGCGGGAACGATTATGAGCAGTTCTTC. It codes for CASRVTSGNDYEQFF. The chain carries TRBV19 and TRBJ2-1, with 10 nucleotides matching TRBD2. The CDR3 extends over 15 amino acids. V shed 6 bases, J shed 8 bases, and the junction held 10 bases outside the gene matches. Germline V gene lookup returns CDR1 LNHDA and CDR2 SQIVND (reference sequence).

This chain connects TRBV2 to TRBJ2-1, with D perhaps TRBD1 (6 bases). The CDR3 sequence is 16 residues long. CDR1 is SNHLY, CDR2 FYNNEI, per germline. The V gene lost 1 base and the J gene lost 2 bases, with 12 bases spanning the gap. CDR3 DNA sequence: TGTGCCAGCAGTGAAGGGCAGGGGCCCGCCTACAATGAGCAGTTCTTC. Encoded protein: CASSEGQGPAYNEQFF.

The V call is TRBV2, the J call TRBJ1-5, with D perhaps matching TRBD1 (6 bases). The CDR3 runs to 12 residues. The V and J ends lost 7 bases and 2 bases respectively, with 6 bases between them. In germline, CDR1 is SNHLY, CDR2 FYNNEI. This CDR3 reads CASTGGNQPQHF. In DNA, the CDR3 is TGTGCCAGCACAGGGGGCAATCAGCCCCAGCATTTT.

Here the CDR3 DNA reads TGTGCCAGCAGTTTGAGGGATAACACTGAAGCTTTCTTT. Its protein is CASSLRDNTEAFF. The chain is built from TRBV28 and TRBJ1-1; D remains ambiguous. CDR3 length: 13 amino acids. The germline CDR1 and CDR2 sequences are MDHEN and SYDVKM. V lost 3 bases and J lost 2, with 7 bases in between.

The chain recombines TRBV11-2 with TRBJ2-3; 10 bases map to TRBD1. Trimming cost V 9 bases and J 2 bases; bases outside gene matches: 14. The CDR3 totals 17 residues. Germline V CDR1 and CDR2: SGHAT, FQNNGV. The CDR3 reads CASLLGGTGEHTDTQYF. CDR3 DNA: TGTGCCAGTCTGCTAGGGGGGACAGGGGAACACACAGATACGCAGTATTTT.

This clone was detected once. The rearrangement uses TRBV6-1 and TRBJ2-3; the match to TRBD2 covers 7 bases. From germline, CDR1 is MNHNS and CDR2 SASEGT. The junction had 9 bases not matched to a gene; V was cut back by 7 bases and J by 5 bases. There are 14 residues in the CDR3. The DNA for the CDR3 is TGTGCCAGCATCCGGGGGGACGTAGGAGATACGCAGTATTTT. Protein product: CASIRGDVGDTQYF.